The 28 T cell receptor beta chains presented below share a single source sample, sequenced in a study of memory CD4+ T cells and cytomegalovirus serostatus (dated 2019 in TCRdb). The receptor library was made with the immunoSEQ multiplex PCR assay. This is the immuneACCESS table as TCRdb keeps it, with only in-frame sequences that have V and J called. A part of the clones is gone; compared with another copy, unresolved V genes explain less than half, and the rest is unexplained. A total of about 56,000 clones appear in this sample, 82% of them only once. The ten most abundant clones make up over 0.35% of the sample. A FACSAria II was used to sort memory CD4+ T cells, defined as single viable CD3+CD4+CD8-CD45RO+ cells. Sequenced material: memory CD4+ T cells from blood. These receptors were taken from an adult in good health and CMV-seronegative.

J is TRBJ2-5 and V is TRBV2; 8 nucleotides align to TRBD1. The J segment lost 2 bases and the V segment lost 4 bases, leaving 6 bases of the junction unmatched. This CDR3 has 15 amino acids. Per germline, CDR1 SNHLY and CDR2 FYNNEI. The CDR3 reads CASSAARGRQETQYF. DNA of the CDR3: TGTGCCAGCAGTGCGGCCAGGGGGCGGCAAGAGACCCAGTACTTC.

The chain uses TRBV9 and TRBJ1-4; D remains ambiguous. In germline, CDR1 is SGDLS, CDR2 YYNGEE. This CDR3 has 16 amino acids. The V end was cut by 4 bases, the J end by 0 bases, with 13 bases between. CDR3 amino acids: CASSFGPSPTNEKLFF. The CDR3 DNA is TGTGCCAGCAGCTTCGGACCGAGCCCAACTAATGAAAAACTGTTTTTT.

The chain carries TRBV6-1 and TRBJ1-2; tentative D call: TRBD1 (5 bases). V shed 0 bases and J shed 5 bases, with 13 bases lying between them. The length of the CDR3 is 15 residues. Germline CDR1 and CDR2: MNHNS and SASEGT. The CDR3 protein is CASSEARGTEYGYTF. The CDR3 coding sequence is TGTGCCAGCAGTGAAGCCCGAGGGACGGAGTATGGCTACACCTTC.

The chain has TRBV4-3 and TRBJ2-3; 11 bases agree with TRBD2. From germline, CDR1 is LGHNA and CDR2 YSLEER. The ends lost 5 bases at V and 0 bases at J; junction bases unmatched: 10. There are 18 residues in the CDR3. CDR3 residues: CASSSRLAGGSSTDTQYF. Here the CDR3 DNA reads TGCGCCAGCAGCTCCCGGCTAGCGGGGGGCTCTAGCACAGATACGCAGTATTTT.

The CDR3 is CASRENTGELFF. In DNA, the CDR3 is TGTGCCAGCAGGGAGAACACCGGGGAGCTGTTTTTT. The rearrangement links TRBV28 to TRBJ2-2; D gene uncertain. CDR3 size: 12 residues. The germline CDR1 and CDR2 sequences are MDHEN and SYDVKM. The V end was cut by 6 bases, the J end by 1 base, with 3 bases between.

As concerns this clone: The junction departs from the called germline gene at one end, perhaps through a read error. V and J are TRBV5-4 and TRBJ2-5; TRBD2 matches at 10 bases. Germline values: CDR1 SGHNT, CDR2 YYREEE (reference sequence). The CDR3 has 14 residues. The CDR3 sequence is CASSFSGGIQSANF. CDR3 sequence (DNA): TGTGCCAGCAGCTTTAGCGGGGGGATTCAATCCGCTAACTTC.

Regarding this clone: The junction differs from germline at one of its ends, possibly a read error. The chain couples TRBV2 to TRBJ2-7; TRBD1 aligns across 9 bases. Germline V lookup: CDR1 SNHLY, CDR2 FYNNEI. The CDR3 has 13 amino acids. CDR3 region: CASNEQGAKEQYF. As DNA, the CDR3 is TGTGCCAGCAATGAACAGGGGGCGAAGGAGCAGTACTTC.

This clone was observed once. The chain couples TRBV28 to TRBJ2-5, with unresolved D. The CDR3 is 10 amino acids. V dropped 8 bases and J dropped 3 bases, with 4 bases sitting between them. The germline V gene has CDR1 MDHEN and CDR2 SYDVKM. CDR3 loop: CASGKETQYF. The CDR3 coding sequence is TGTGCCAGCGGTAAAGAGACCCAGTACTTC.

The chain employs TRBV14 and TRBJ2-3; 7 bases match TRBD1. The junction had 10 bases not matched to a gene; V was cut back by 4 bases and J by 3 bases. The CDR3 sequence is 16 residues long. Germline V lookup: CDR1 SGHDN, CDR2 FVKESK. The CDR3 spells CASSLRQGWETDTQYF. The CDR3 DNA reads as TGTGCCAGCAGCCTACGACAGGGCTGGGAGACAGATACGCAGTATTTT.

In DNA form, the CDR3 reads TGTGCTAGTGGTTTGGTAGCGACTAGCGGGGGGCAGAGCTCCTACAATGAGCAGTTCTTC. Translation: CASGLVATSGGQSSYNEQFF. The V gene is TRBV12-5, the J gene TRBJ2-1; 13 bases are shared with TRBD2. This CDR3 is 20 amino acids long. The germline V gene encodes CDR1 LGHNT and CDR2 FRNRAP. V was clipped by 0 bases and J by 0 bases; unmatched bases: 8. Full variable domain (missing parts from reference TRBV12-5 and TRBJ2-1): DARVTQTPRHKVTEMGQEVTMRCQPILGHNTVFWYRQTMMQGLELLAYFRNRAPLDDSGMPKDRFSAEMPDATLATLKIQPSEPRDSAVYFCASGLVATSGGQSSYNEQFFGPGTRLTVL.

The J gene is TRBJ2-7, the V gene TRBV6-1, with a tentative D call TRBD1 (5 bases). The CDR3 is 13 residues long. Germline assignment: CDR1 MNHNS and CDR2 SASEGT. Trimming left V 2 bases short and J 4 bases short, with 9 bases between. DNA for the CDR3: TGTGCCAGCAGTGAACAGGGCGGATACGAGCAGTACTTC. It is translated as CASSEQGGYEQYF.

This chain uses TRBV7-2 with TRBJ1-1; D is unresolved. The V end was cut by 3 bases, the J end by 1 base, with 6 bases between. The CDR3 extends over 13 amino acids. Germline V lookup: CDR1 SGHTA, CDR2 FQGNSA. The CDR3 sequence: CASSLEANTEAFF. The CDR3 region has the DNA TGTGCCAGCAGCTTGGAGGCGAACACTGAAGCTTTCTTT.

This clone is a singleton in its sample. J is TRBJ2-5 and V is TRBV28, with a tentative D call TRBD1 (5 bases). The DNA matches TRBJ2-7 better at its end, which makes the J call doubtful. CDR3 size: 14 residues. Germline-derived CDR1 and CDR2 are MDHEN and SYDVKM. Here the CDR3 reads CASRAVWTTDEQYF. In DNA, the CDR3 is TGTGCCAGCAGGGCAGTTTGGACAACCGACGAGCAGTACTTC.

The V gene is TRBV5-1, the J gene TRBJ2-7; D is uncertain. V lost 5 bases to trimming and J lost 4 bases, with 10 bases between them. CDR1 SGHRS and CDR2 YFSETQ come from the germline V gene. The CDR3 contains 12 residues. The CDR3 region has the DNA TGCGCCAGCAGACAGACACTATACGAGCAGTACTTC. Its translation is CASRQTLYEQYF.

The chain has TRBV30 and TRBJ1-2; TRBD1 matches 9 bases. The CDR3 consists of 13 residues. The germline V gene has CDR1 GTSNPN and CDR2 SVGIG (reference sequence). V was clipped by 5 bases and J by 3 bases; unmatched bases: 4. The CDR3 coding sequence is TGTGCCTGGGGTACAGGGGGCGACTATGGCTACACCTTC. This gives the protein CAWGTGGDYGYTF.

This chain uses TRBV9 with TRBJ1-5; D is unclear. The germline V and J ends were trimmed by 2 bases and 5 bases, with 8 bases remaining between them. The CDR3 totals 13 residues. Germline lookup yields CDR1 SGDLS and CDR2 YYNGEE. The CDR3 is CASSVSADQPQHF. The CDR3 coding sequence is TGTGCCAGCAGCGTCTCGGCCGATCAGCCCCAGCATTTT.

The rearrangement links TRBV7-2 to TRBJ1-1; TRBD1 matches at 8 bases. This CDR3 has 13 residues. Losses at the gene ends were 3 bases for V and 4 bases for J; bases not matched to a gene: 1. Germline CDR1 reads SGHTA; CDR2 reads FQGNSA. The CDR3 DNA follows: TGTGCCAGCAGCTTGGGACAGGCCACTGAAGCTTTCTTT. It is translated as CASSLGQATEAFF.

DNA for the CDR3: TGTGCCAGTACTAATGCCAACAGCAATCAGCCCCAGCATTTT. This translates into CASTNANSNQPQHF. The rearrangement links TRBV19 to TRBJ1-5; no clear D gene. The V end was cut by 7 bases, the J end by 1 base, with 11 bases between. CDR1 and CDR2 (germline): LNHDA, SQIVND (reference sequence). The CDR3 runs to 14 residues. The whole variable domain, remainder taken from reference TRBV19 and TRBJ1-5, is DGGITQSPKYLFRKEGQNVTLSCEQNLNHDAMYWYRQDPGQGLRLIYYSQIVNDFQKGDIAEGYSVSREKKESFPLTVTSAQKNPTAFYLCASTNANSNQPQHFGDGTRLSIL.

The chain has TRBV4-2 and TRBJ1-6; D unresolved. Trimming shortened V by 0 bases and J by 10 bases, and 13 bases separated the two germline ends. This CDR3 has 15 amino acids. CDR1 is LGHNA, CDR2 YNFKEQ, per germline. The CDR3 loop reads CASSQDSGVGSPLHF. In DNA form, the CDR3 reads TGTGCCAGCAGCCAAGATTCCGGGGTAGGGTCACCCCTCCACTTT.

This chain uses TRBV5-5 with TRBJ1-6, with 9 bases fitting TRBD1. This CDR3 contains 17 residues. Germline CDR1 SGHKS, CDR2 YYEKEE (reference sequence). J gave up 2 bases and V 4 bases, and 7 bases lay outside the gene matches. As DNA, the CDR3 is TGTGCCAGCAGCCAACAGGGGGCACGGGCCTATAATTCACCCCTCCACTTT. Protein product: CASSQQGARAYNSPLHF.

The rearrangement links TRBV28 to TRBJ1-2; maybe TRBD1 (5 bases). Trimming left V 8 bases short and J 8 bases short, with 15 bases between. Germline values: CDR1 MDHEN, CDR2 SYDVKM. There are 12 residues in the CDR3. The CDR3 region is CASQQGGNGYTF. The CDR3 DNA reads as TGTGCCAGCCAGCAGGGTGGGAACGGCTACACCTTC.

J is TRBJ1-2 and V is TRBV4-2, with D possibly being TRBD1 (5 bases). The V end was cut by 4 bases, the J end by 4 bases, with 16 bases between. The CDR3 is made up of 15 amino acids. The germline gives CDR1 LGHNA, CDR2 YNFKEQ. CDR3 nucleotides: TGTGCCAGCAGCCCCGGGGGGGGGAACGGCTATGGCTACACCTTC. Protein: CASSPGGGNGYGYTF.

The CDR3 region has the DNA TGTGCCAGCAGTACCAATAGCGGGGGGGCTTATGAGCAGTTCTTC. As protein: CASSTNSGGAYEQFF. The J gene is TRBJ2-1, the V gene TRBV2; TRBD2 agrees at 11 bases. Germline-derived CDR1 and CDR2 are SNHLY and FYNNEI. The CDR3 spans 15 residues. The trim removed 5 bases at V and 8 bases at J, leaving 8 bases unmatched.

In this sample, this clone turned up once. CDR3: CASMTDLNTEAFF. For the CDR3, the DNA is TGTGCCAGCATGACGGATTTGAACACTGAAGCTTTCTTT. The rearrangement uses TRBV7-9 and TRBJ1-1, with D hard to call. V lost 7 bases to trimming and J lost 0 bases, with 9 bases between them. The CDR3 is made up of 13 amino acids. CDR1 and CDR2 (germline): SEHNR, FQNEAQ (reference sequence). Full variable domain (rest looked up from reference TRBV7-9 and TRBJ1-1): DTGVSQNPRHKITKRGQNVTFRCDPISEHNRLYWYRQTLGQGPEFLTYFQNEAQLEKSRLLSDRFSAERPKGSFSTLEIQRTEQGDSAMYLCASMTDLNTEAFFGQGTRLTVV.

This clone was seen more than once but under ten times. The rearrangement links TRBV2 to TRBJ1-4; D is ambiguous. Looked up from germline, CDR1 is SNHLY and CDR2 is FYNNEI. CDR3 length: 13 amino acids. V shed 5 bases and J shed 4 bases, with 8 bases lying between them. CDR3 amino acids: CASSSLINEKLFF. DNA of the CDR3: TGTGCCAGCAGTAGCCTTATTAATGAAAAACTGTTTTTT. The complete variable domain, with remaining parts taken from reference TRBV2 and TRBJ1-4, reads EPEVTQTPSHQVTQMGQEVILRCVPISNHLYFYWYRQILGQKVEFLVSFYNNEISEKSEIFDDQFSVERPDGSNFTLKIRSTKLEDSAMYFCASSSLINEKLFFGSGTQLSVL.

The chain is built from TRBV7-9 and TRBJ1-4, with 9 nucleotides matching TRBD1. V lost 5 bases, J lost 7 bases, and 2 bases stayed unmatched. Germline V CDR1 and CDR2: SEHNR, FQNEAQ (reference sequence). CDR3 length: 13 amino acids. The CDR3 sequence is CASSTGGFEKLFF. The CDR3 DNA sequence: TGTGCCAGCAGCACAGGGGGCTTTGAAAAACTGTTTTTT.

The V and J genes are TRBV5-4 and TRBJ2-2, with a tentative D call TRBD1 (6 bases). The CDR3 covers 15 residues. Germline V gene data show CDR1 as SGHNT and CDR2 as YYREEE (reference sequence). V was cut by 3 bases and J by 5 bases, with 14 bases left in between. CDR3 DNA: TGTGCCAGCAGCTCCGGGGCCAGGGGTACCGGGGAGCTGTTTTTT. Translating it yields CASSSGARGTGELFF.

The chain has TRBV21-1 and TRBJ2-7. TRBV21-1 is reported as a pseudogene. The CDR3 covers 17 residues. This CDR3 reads CASSLWDPQATNYEQYF. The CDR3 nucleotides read TGTGCCAGCAGCCTCTGGGACCCTCAAGCAACTAACTACGAGCAGTACTTC.